Following are 30 T cell receptor beta chains from one sample sequenced in a study of high-grade serous ovarian cancer treatment subgroups. The method was immunoSEQ multiplex PCR; TCRdb's version includes in-frame clones alone and lacks a portion of them. This sample carries 7,500 to 9,500 clones, roughly 79% of them seen once, and the ten largest clones take roughly 12%. The tumor samples were collected prior to definitive surgery or chemotherapy. Sequenced sample: tumor tissue. Receptor source: a human donor with high-grade serous ovarian cancer.

The V call is TRBV7-9, the J call TRBJ2-7, with unresolved D. Deletions cut 5 bases from V and 2 bases from J, with 7 bases between. Germline CDR1 is SEHNR and CDR2 is FQNEAQ (reference sequence). The CDR3 runs to 12 residues. The CDR3 DNA reads as TGTGCCAGCAGCCCACGGGCCTACGAGCAGTACTTC. Protein sequence: CASSPRAYEQYF. The full variable domain, its missing parts supplied by reference TRBV7-9 and TRBJ2-7, is DTGVSQNPRHKITKRGQNVTFRCDPISEHNRLYWYRQTLGQGPEFLTYFQNEAQLEKSRLLSDRFSAERPKGSFSTLEIQRTEQGDSAMYLCASSPRAYEQYFGPGTRLTVT.

In this sample, this clone is medium-sized. This chain uses TRBV4-1 with TRBJ1-5; possible D gene TRBD1, 5 bases. This CDR3 has 14 residues. CDR1 is MGHRA and CDR2 is YSYEKL in the germline V gene. The V gene lost 1 base and the J gene lost 5 bases, with 9 bases spanning the gap. CDR3 bases: TGCGCCAGCAGCCAAGTTTTGGGGGATCAGCCCCAGCATTTT. Protein product: CASSQVLGDQPQHF.

The count of this clone is one. DNA for the CDR3: TGTGCCAGCTCACCCGTGACAGGGGATGGTGTCTATGGCTACACCTTC. As protein: CASSPVTGDGVYGYTF. The V call is TRBV18, the J call TRBJ1-2; 8 bases match TRBD1. CDR1 is KGHSH and CDR2 is LQKENI in the germline V gene. The CDR3 is 16 amino acids. V gave up 3 bases and J gave up 4 bases; unmatched junction bases: 10.

The chain joins TRBV5-1 to TRBJ2-3; a possible D gene is TRBD1 (6 bases). V was pared by 0 bases and J by 4 bases, with 12 bases between. CDR1 SGHRS and CDR2 YFSETQ come from the germline V gene. There are 15 residues in the CDR3. The CDR3 loop reads CASSLVLAGADTQYF. CDR3 coding DNA: TGCGCCAGCAGCTTGGTGTTGGCAGGGGCAGATACGCAGTATTTT.

In this sample, this clone turned up a few times. This sequence joins TRBV9 and TRBJ2-5; 13 bases are shared with TRBD2. The ends lost 4 bases at V and 2 bases at J; junction bases unmatched: 8. The CDR3 has 17 amino acids. Germline CDR1 and CDR2: SGDLS and YYNGEE. CDR3 nucleotides: TGTGCCAGCAGCAGGGAACTAGCGGGAGGGAGGCAAGAGACCCAGTACTTC. Translated, it gives CASSRELAGGRQETQYF.

In its sample, this clone was seen once. V usage is TRBV11-3 and J usage is TRBJ2-7; 11 bases agree with TRBD2. Germline V gives CDR1 SGHNT, CDR2 YENEEA. The CDR3 is 15 amino acids. The J segment lost 3 bases and the V segment lost 5 bases, leaving 6 bases of the junction unmatched. In DNA form, the CDR3 reads TGTGCCAGCAGCCAAACTAGCGGGAGTATCTACGAGCAGTACTTC. Encoded protein: CASSQTSGSIYEQYF.

V gene TRBV10-3 combines with J gene TRBJ1-4; possibly TRBD1 for D (5 bases). Germline CDR1 ENHRY, CDR2 SYGVKD. There are 14 residues in the CDR3. Trimming removed 2 bases at V and 7 bases at J, with 11 bases between. This CDR3 is CAISETGVAEKLFF. The CDR3, as DNA: TGTGCCATCAGTGAGACGGGGGTTGCTGAAAAACTGTTTTTT.

The chain joins TRBV7-2 to TRBJ2-5; 7 bases map to TRBD1. V shed 4 bases, J shed 5 bases, and the junction held 4 bases outside the gene matches. This CDR3 region has 13 residues. Per germline, CDR1 SGHTA and CDR2 FQGNSA. CDR3 protein: CASSYGTAETQYF. CDR3 coding DNA: TGTGCCAGCAGCTATGGGACAGCGGAGACCCAGTACTTC.

The chain joins TRBV2 to TRBJ2-5, with D perhaps matching TRBD2 (5 bases). The CDR3 loop spans 16 amino acids. V gave up 6 bases and J gave up 1 base, with 18 bases separating them. CDR1 SNHLY and CDR2 FYNNEI come from the germline V gene. Here the CDR3 reads CASRDCSACTQETQYF. The CDR3 bases are TGTGCCAGCAGGGACTGTAGCGCATGCACCCAAGAGACCCAGTACTTC.

V usage is TRBV29-1 and J usage is TRBJ1-6, with 10 bases matching TRBD1. The trim removed 4 bases at V and 7 bases at J, leaving 7 bases unmatched. The CDR3 covers 15 residues. Germline assignment: CDR1 SQVTM and CDR2 ANQGSEA. In DNA, the CDR3 is TGCAGCGTTGTAATCGGGACAGGGGCGAATTCACCCCTCCACTTT. The encoded protein is CSVVIGTGANSPLHF. Based on the CDR3 plus reference TRBV29-1 and TRBJ1-6, the full variable domain is SAVISQKPSRDICQRGTSLTIQCQVDSQVTMMFWYRQQPGQSLTLIATANQGSEATYESGFVIDKFPISRPNLTFSTLTVSNMSPEDSSIYLCSVVIGTGANSPLHFGNGTRLTVT.

This chain links TRBV30 with TRBJ2-7, with 7 bases matching TRBD1. The CDR3 length is 14 residues. Germline values: CDR1 GTSNPN, CDR2 SVGIG (reference sequence). Trimming cost V 7 bases and J 2 bases; bases outside gene matches: 11. The CDR3 here is CAFDSRGITYEQYF. The DNA for the CDR3 is TGTGCCTTTGATAGCAGGGGGATAACCTACGAGCAGTACTTC.

By sample fraction, this clone is medium-sized. The rearrangement joins TRBV30 to TRBJ1-1; possibly TRBD1 for D (5 bases). This CDR3 contains 12 residues. Trimming took off 2 bases at V and 6 bases at J, with 10 bases between the two ends. Germline V CDR1 and CDR2: GTSNPN, SVGIG (reference sequence). CDR3 protein: CAWSMTEAEAFF. The DNA for the CDR3 is TGTGCCTGGAGTATGACAGAAGCTGAAGCTTTCTTT.

Regarding this clone: Mismatch with germline at one junction end may stem from a read error. The chain uses TRBV2 and TRBJ2-3; possibly TRBD1 or TRBD2 for D (5 bases each). This CDR3 has 15 amino acids. Germline loops: CDR1 SNHLY, CDR2 FYNNEI. The CDR3 DNA reads TGTGCCAGCCGTGATGGGACCTTGGGTTTTGATACGCAGTATTTT. This gives the protein CASRDGTLGFDTQYF.

The gene calls are TRBV5-1 and TRBJ1-1; D is perhaps TRBD1 (5 bases). This CDR3 has 17 amino acids. The germline V gene encodes CDR1 SGHRS and CDR2 YFSETQ. Trimming stripped 5 bases from V and 1 base from J, with 21 bases between. The CDR3 loop reads CASRSTGTIGGNTEAFF. CDR3 nucleotide sequence: TGCGCCAGCAGGTCCACCGGGACCATCGGCGGGAACACTGAAGCTTTCTTT.

The rearrangement joins TRBV30 to TRBJ2-2; D remains ambiguous. Deletions cut 0 bases from V and 9 bases from J, with 5 bases between. The germline gives CDR1 GTSNPN, CDR2 SVGIG (reference sequence). There are 11 residues in the CDR3. The CDR3 here is CAWSVERELFF. CDR3 nucleotides: TGTGCCTGGAGTGTCGAGAGGGAGCTGTTTTTT.

This rearrangement joins TRBV5-5 to TRBJ1-4, with D possibly TRBD1 on 5 matching bases. The ends were cut back, 4 bases at V and 0 bases at J, with 13 bases in the middle. The CDR3 has 16 amino acids. The germline CDR1 and CDR2 sequences are SGHKS and YYEKEE (reference sequence). CDR3 region: CASSPGPKPTNEKLFF. For the CDR3, the DNA is TGTGCCAGCAGCCCGGGACCCAAGCCAACTAATGAAAAACTGTTTTTT. The full variable domain, with the rest looked up from reference TRBV5-5 and TRBJ1-4, is DAGVTQSPTHLIKTRGQQVTLRCSPISGHKSVSWYQQVLGQGPQFIFQYYEKEERGRGNFPDRFSARQFPNYSSELNVNALLLGDSALYLCASSPGPKPTNEKLFFGSGTQLSVL.

The V gene is TRBV7-2, the J gene TRBJ2-5, with 8 bases matching TRBD1. The CDR3 has 15 residues. Germline CDR1 is SGHTA and CDR2 is FQGNSA. J gave up 1 base and V 5 bases, and 6 bases lay outside the gene matches. CDR3 sequence: CASSLRQGFQETQYF. The CDR3 region has the DNA TGTGCCAGCAGCCTGAGACAGGGGTTCCAAGAGACCCAGTACTTC. The whole variable domain, filled in from reference TRBV7-2 and TRBJ2-5, reads GAGVSQSPSNKVTEKGKDVELRCDPISGHTALYWYRQSLGQGLEFLIYFQGNSAPDKSGLPSDRFSAERTGGSVSTLTIQRTQQEDSAVYLCASSLRQGFQETQYFGPGTRLLVL.

The chain couples TRBV7-9 to TRBJ2-6; 10 bases map to TRBD1. The CDR3 consists of 17 residues. Trimming at V came to 5 bases and at J to 2 bases, leaving 6 bases not matched to a gene. CDR1 SEHNR and CDR2 FQNEAQ come from the germline V gene (reference sequence). CDR3 residues: CASSPRQGAAGANVLTF. Written as DNA, the CDR3 is TGTGCCAGCAGCCCTAGACAGGGGGCTGCTGGGGCCAACGTCCTGACTTTC. The variable domain in full, with the rest retrieved from reference TRBV7-9 and TRBJ2-6, is DTGVSQNPRHKITKRGQNVTFRCDPISEHNRLYWYRQTLGQGPEFLTYFQNEAQLEKSRLLSDRFSAERPKGSFSTLEIQRTEQGDSAMYLCASSPRQGAAGANVLTFGAGSRLTVL.

The chain joins TRBV19 to TRBJ1-1, with no clear D. The CDR3 is 14 residues long. Trimming removed 1 base at V and 0 bases at J, with 6 bases between. Germline V gives CDR1 LNHDA, CDR2 SQIVND (reference sequence). CDR3 in DNA: TGTGCCAGTAGTATAGCCGGGCTGAACACTGAAGCTTTCTTT. Protein sequence: CASSIAGLNTEAFF.

The chain is built from TRBV15 and TRBJ2-7, with D unresolved. Germline V gene lookup returns CDR1 LNHNV and CDR2 YYDKDF (reference sequence). V lost 5 bases to trimming and J lost 7 bases, with 18 bases between them. The CDR3 runs to 14 residues. This chain's CDR3 is CATSPDYPTWEQYF. The CDR3 region has the DNA TGTGCCACCAGCCCCGATTACCCTACCTGGGAGCAGTACTTC. Based on the CDR3 plus reference TRBV15 and TRBJ2-7, the full variable domain is DAMVIQNPRYQVTQFGKPVTLSCSQTLNHNVMYWYQQKSSQAPKLLFHYYDKDFNNEADTPDNFQSRRPNTSFCFLDIRSPGLGDTAMYLCATSPDYPTWEQYFGPGTRLTVT.

V gene TRBV19 combines with J gene TRBJ2-3, with D hard to call. CDR1 is LNHDA, CDR2 SQIVND, per germline (reference sequence). Trimming shortened V by 0 bases and J by 7 bases, and 5 bases separated the two germline ends. The CDR3 covers 12 residues. CDR3 amino acids: CASSIDRNTQYF. The CDR3 coding sequence is TGTGCCAGTAGTATAGACCGCAATACGCAGTATTTT.

This clone was counted once. The chain is built from TRBV27 and TRBJ2-7, with TRBD1 matching over 9 bases. The germline V gene has CDR1 MNHEY and CDR2 SMNVEV (reference sequence). The CDR3 has 14 residues. V was pared by 6 bases and J by 2 bases, with 5 bases of the junction left unmatched. The CDR3 spells CASRTGGYPYEQYF. DNA of the CDR3: TGTGCCAGCAGGACAGGGGGATACCCCTACGAGCAGTACTTC.

This chain joins TRBV13 and TRBJ2-5, with 13 bases matching TRBD2. Germline CDR1 is PRHDT and CDR2 is FYEKMQ (reference sequence). This CDR3 spans 16 amino acids. V lost 4 bases and J lost 5; bases outside the gene matches: 7. The CDR3, as DNA: TGTGCCAGCAGCTCAGCGCGGACTAGCGGGGGTGAGACCCAGTACTTC. Residues: CASSSARTSGGETQYF.

This clone showed up just a few times. V and J are TRBV28 and TRBJ1-5; 7 bases are a match to TRBD1. Germline values: CDR1 MDHEN, CDR2 SYDVKM. With V trimmed by 6 bases and J by 7 bases, 9 bases remained unmatched. The CDR3 loop spans 14 amino acids. CDR3 in amino acids: CASRPTGDGQPQHF. The DNA for the CDR3 is TGTGCCAGCAGGCCCACAGGGGATGGACAGCCCCAGCATTTT.

This clone was observed a handful of times. The CDR3 DNA follows: TGTGCCAGCAGCTTGAAGGCGGCCCCCTACGAGCAGTACTTC. Its protein is CASSLKAAPYEQYF. The V and J genes are TRBV5-4 and TRBJ2-7; no reliable D call. From germline, CDR1 is SGHNT and CDR2 YYREEE (reference sequence). V lost 1 base, J lost 2 bases, and 10 bases lay in between. The CDR3 runs 14 residues.

In this sample, this clone is large. The chain combines TRBV7-9 with TRBJ1-2, with 10 bases identical to TRBD1. After removal of 5 bases from V and 4 bases from J, the junction contained 7 bases not matched to a gene. The length of the CDR3 is 15 residues. Germline CDR1 reads SEHNR; CDR2 reads FQNEAQ (reference sequence). For the CDR3, the DNA is TGTGCCAGCAGCCACGACAGGGGGCGCGTCTATGGCTACACCTTC. Translated, it gives CASSHDRGRVYGYTF.

This clone was observed a handful of times. This chain joins TRBV7-2 and TRBJ1-1, with D perhaps TRBD1 (5 bases). Between the trimmed V and J ends, which lost 1 base and 2 bases, there was a span of 11 bases. Germline CDR1 SGHTA, CDR2 FQGNSA. There are 15 residues in the CDR3. CDR3 in DNA: TGTGCCAGCAGCTTAGGAGAGACAGTTAACACTGAAGCTTTCTTT. Its translation: CASSLGETVNTEAFF.

In its sample, this clone was seen once. The V call is TRBV7-2, the J call TRBJ2-7, with D perhaps matching TRBD1 (6 bases). The CDR3 has 14 amino acids. Germline CDR1 is SGHTA and CDR2 is FQGNSA. Between the trimmed V and J ends, which lost 5 bases and 1 base, there was a span of 12 bases. The CDR3 region is CASSVQGWSYEQYF. The CDR3 DNA is TGTGCCAGCAGCGTCCAGGGGTGGTCCTACGAGCAGTACTTC.

The rearrangement joins TRBV5-1 to TRBJ2-7; D possibly uses TRBD1 or TRBD2 (5 bases each). V was cut by 7 bases and J by 1 base, with 12 bases left in between. The CDR3 is 13 residues long. Germline V gives CDR1 SGHRS, CDR2 YFSETQ. CDR3 coding DNA: TGCGCCAGCGCTTGGGGGATTTCCTACGAGCAGTACTTC. It encodes CASAWGISYEQYF.

This chain connects TRBV7-2 to TRBJ2-3; 11 bases match TRBD2. The CDR3 covers 16 residues. J was trimmed by 5 bases and V by 3 bases; bases with no gene match: 7. Germline-derived CDR1 and CDR2 are SGHTA and FQGNSA. CDR3 sequence (DNA): TGTGCCAGCAGCTTTGTAGCGGGGGGGCATGGAGATACGCAGTATTTT. It yields the protein CASSFVAGGHGDTQYF.